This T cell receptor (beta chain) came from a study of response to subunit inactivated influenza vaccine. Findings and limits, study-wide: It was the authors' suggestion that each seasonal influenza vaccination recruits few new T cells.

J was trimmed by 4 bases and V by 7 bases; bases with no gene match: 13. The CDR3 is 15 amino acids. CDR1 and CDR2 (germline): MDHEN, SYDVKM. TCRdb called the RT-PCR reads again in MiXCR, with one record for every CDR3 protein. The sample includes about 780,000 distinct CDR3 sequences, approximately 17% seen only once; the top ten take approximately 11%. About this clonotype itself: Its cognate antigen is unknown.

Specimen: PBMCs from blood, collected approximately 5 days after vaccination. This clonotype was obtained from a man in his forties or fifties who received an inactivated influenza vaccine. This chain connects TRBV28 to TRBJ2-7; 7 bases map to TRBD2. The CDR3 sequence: CASNKGRERPYEQYF. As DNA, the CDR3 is TGTGCCAGCAATAAAGGGCGGGAGAGGCCGTACGAGCAGTACTTC. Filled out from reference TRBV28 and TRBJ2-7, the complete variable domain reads DVKVTQSSRYLVKRTGEKVFLECVQDMDHENMFWYRQDPGLGLRLIYFSYDVKMKEKGDIPEGYSVSREKKERFSLILESASTNQTSMYLCASNKGRERPYEQYFGPGTRLTVT.